This T cell receptor beta chain was obtained from a study of spatial heterogeneity in lung cancer. Study-wide context: Unique TCR and UMI combinations averaged more than ten appearances each in raw reads.

In the library, each TCR cDNA molecule bore its own unique molecular identifier. TCRdb processed the 5' RACE reads anew with MiXCR; each CDR3 protein has one entry. In the table there are over 10,000 distinct CDR3 sequences, roughly 5.2% of which are singletons. Indicated time point: sample taken at primary tumor resection. Sequencing of whole RNA from tumor, nontumor lung or frozen PBMC involved no sorting. This clonotype was detected only a few times. This beta chain is an off-target read within a library intended for alpha chains, so its frequency means little. Germline CDR1 and CDR2: SGHAT and FQNNGV. The V end was cut by 3 bases, the J end by 1 base, with 9 bases between. The CDR3 sequence is 14 residues long.

The sample in question was lung tumor tissue, obtained at surgery. V is TRBV11-2 and J is TRBJ1-1; no definite D call. The TCR was taken from a human donor with early-stage non-small cell lung cancer. The DNA of the CDR3 is TGTGCCAGCAGCTTGCAAAACTGGAACACTGAAGCTTTCTTT. This codes for CASSLQNWNTEAFF. The full variable domain, completed using reference TRBV11-2 and TRBJ1-1, is EAGVAQSPRYKIIEKRQSVAFWCNPISGHATLYWYQQILGQGPKLLIQFQNNGVVDDSQLPKDRFSAERLKGVDSTLKIQPAKLEDSAVYLCASSLQNWNTEAFFGQGTRLTVV.